This TCR beta chain is from a study of metastatic and nonmetastatic thyroid tumors. Study-level background: For malignant and benign thyroid patients, tumor or nodule tissue and blood were the sources whose repertoires were compared. Study observations and caveats: Versus benign nodules, malignant thyroid tumors reportedly had significantly higher TCR beta diversity, in blood and tumor.

Authors' data handling: The study built a papillary thyroid cancer distant-metastasis classifier from CDR3 differences across clinicopathological groups. TCRdb recomputed clones from the PCR reads via MiXCR. The authors' filters were not applied to this entry. The repertoire holds about 17,000 clones, about 30% seen once, with roughly 13% in the top ten. The CDR3 consists of 17 residues. Trimming shortened V by 2 bases and J by 2 bases, and 16 bases separated the two germline ends. Germline values: CDR1 MNHEY, CDR2 SVGAGI. This clone rates as medium-sized. Its antigen is unknown. None of the patients had undergone any treatment ahead of thyroid surgery.

The V call is TRBV6-5, the J call TRBJ1-5; D is possibly TRBD1 (5 bases). Specimen: tumor tissue. The TCR originated in a female donor with papillary thyroid cancer or a benign thyroid nodule (not recorded which). Some clones in this sample may be carry-over from other donors' samples. The CDR3 nucleotides read TGTGCCAGCAGTTACGGTCAGGGCAGGAGGGGCAATCAGCCCCAGCATTTT. Its protein product is CASSYGQGRRGNQPQHF.